This record looks at one T cell receptor beta chain sequence and its context. Its cognate antigen is unknown. Universal primer sites and UMIs were introduced during 5'RACE template-switching synthesis of TCR cDNA. In TCRdb, the 5' RACE reads were re-called with MiXCR into one record per CDR3 protein. The data contain 300,000 to 400,000 distinct CDR3 sequences, under 15% of them seen just once; the ten biggest clones take up roughly 3.1%. The record originates from a study of T cells after yellow fever vaccination. Study-level findings and limits: Re-detected after boosting: most primary clones, 96% of CD4 and around 86% of CD8.

This clonotype originated in a young man who received the YFV17D yellow fever vaccine. The specimen comprised CD4+ T cells sorted from PBMCs, sampled 15 days after the yellow fever booster vaccination.

In nucleotides, the CDR3 is TGTGCCAGCAGCCCGAACCCCGATCAGCCCCAGCATTTT. Encoded protein: CASSPNPDQPQHF. The chain recombines TRBV7-2 with TRBJ1-5; D is uncertain. Germline V lookup: CDR1 SGHTA, CDR2 FQGNSA. Trimming left V 5 bases short and J 5 bases short, with 10 bases between. The CDR3 is 13 residues long.